These 8 T cell receptor beta chains were sequenced from one sample in a study of blood T cell repertoires in COVID-19 (dated by TCRdb to about 2020). The library was obtained by the immunoSEQ multiplex PCR assay. Sourced from immuneACCESS, this table was stored by TCRdb with only in-frame sequences that have V and J called. A share of the clones is absent; for the studies checked, an unresolved V gene accounts for under half, and the remainder has no known explanation. The sample includes around 120,000 clones, with almost 80% observed a single time. In total, the top ten clones hold just under 25% of the sample. The sequenced sample was peripheral blood. These receptor sequences come from a human donor in a cohort sampled during active COVID-19.

The CDR3 bases are TGTGCCAGCTCACGGGCAGCGGAGGGAAACTATGGCTACACCTTC. Amino acids: CASSRAAEGNYGYTF. The chain employs TRBV18 and TRBJ1-2; the D is unclear. In germline, CDR1 is KGHSH, CDR2 LQKENI. V gave up 4 bases and J gave up 2 bases, with 14 bases separating them. The CDR3 totals 15 residues.

The CDR3 region has the DNA TGTGCCAGCAGCTTATTACAAGACTACGAGCAGTACTTC. Encoded protein: CASSLLQDYEQYF. The chain recombines TRBV11-2 with TRBJ2-7; D uncertain. Per germline, CDR1 SGHAT and CDR2 FQNNGV. This CDR3 contains 13 residues. V lost 2 bases and J lost 3, with 8 bases in between.

The genes are TRBV28 and TRBJ1-5; 7 bases line up with TRBD1. The CDR3 extends over 13 amino acids. Germline V gene lookup returns CDR1 MDHEN and CDR2 SYDVKM. V shed 7 bases and J 4 bases; nucleotides not matched to a gene: 4. This CDR3 reads CASTGGRNQPQHF. CDR3 DNA: TGTGCCAGCACAGGGGGTCGAAATCAGCCCCAGCATTTT.

The genes are TRBV7-3 and TRBJ2-1, with 8 bases aligning to TRBD2. Germline CDR1 and CDR2: SGHTA and FQGTGA. There are 15 residues in the CDR3. J was trimmed by 6 bases and V by 5 bases; bases with no gene match: 9. The CDR3, as DNA: TGTGCCAGCAGCCCAATTCCGGGAGGGACCAATGAGCAGTTCTTC. It yields the protein CASSPIPGGTNEQFF.

The V and J genes are TRBV7-6 and TRBJ2-7; maybe TRBD2 (5 bases). There are 15 residues in the CDR3. The germline V gene has CDR1 SGHVS and CDR2 FNYEAQ. V lost 0 bases and J lost 2, with 11 bases in between. CDR3 DNA: TGTGCCAGCAGCTTAGCGGAAAGCGGAACCTACGAGCAGTACTTC. Its translation: CASSLAESGTYEQYF.

This clone was recorded only once. CDR3 bases: TGTGCCAGCAGCGTAGGAGGTAGCGGGAGGGGCTGGTACAATGAGCAGTTCTTC. It translates to CASSVGGSGRGWYNEQFF. The rearrangement joins TRBV9 to TRBJ2-1; 11 nucleotides align to TRBD2. V gave up 0 bases and J gave up 4 bases; unmatched junction bases: 9. This CDR3 is 18 amino acids long. Per germline, CDR1 SGDLS and CDR2 YYNGEE.

This clone was found a few times. The V and J genes are TRBV30 and TRBJ1-2; D possibly corresponds to TRBD1 (5 bases). The germline gives CDR1 GTSNPN, CDR2 SVGIG (reference sequence). This CDR3 is 13 amino acids long. V lost 6 bases and J lost 6, with 17 bases in between. CDR3 in DNA: TGTGCCTGCCAATGGAGGGGATCCAATGGCTACACCTTC. Protein sequence: CACQWRGSNGYTF.

The chain employs TRBV6-1 and TRBJ2-7, with 7 bases fitting TRBD2. CDR3 length: 15 amino acids. The germline V gene has CDR1 MNHNS and CDR2 SASEGT. J was trimmed by 1 base and V by 5 bases; bases with no gene match: 8. DNA for the CDR3: TGTGCCAGCAGTTCGCCGCAAGCGGGATCCTACGAGCAGTACTTC. It encodes CASSSPQAGSYEQYF.